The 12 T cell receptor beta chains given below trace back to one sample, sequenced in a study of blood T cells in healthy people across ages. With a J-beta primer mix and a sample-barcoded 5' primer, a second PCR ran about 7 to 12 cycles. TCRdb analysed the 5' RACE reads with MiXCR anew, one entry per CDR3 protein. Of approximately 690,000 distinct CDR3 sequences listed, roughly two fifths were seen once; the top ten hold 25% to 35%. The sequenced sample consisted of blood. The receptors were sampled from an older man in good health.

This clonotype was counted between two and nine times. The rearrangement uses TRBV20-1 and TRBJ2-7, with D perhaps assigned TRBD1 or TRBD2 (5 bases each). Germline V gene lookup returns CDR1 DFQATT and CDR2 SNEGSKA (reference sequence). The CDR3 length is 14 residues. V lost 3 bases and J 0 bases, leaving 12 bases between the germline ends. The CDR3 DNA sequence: TGCAGTGCTAGCCGACCAGGGAGCTCCTACGAGCAGTACTTC. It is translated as CSASRPGSSYEQYF.

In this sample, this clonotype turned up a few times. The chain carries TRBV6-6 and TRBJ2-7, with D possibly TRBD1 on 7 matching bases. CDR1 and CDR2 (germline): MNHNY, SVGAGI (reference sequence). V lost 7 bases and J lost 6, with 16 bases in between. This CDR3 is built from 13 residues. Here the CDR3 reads CASTPGGIGEQYF. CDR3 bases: TGTGCCAGCACCCCAGGGGGGATCGGCGAGCAGTACTTC.

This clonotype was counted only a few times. The CDR3 nucleotides read TGCAGTGCTAGAGGTAGCGGGATCGATGAGCAGTTCTTC. The encoded protein is CSARGSGIDEQFF. The chain links TRBV20-1 to TRBJ2-1; 8 bases map to TRBD2. This CDR3 is 13 amino acids long. Per germline, CDR1 DFQATT and CDR2 SNEGSKA (reference sequence). J lost 8 bases, V lost 1 base, and 4 bases had no gene match.

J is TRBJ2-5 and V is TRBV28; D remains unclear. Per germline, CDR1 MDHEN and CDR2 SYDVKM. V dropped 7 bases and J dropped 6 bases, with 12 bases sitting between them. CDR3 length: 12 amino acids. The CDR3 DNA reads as TGTGCCAGCACGGCTCCCGCGCAGACCCAGTACTTC. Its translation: CASTAPAQTQYF.

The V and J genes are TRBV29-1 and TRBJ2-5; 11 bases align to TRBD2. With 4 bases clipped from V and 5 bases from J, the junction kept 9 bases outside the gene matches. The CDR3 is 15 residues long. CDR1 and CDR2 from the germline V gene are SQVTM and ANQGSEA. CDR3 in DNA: TGCAGCGTTGTGCCCCTAGCGGGGGGTGGGGAGACCCAGTACTTC. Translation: CSVVPLAGGGETQYF.

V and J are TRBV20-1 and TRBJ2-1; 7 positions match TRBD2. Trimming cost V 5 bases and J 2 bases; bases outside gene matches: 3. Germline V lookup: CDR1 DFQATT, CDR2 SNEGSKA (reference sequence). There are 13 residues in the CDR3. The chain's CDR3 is CSAAGTTYNEQFF. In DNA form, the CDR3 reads TGCAGTGCTGCCGGGACTACCTACAATGAGCAGTTCTTC.

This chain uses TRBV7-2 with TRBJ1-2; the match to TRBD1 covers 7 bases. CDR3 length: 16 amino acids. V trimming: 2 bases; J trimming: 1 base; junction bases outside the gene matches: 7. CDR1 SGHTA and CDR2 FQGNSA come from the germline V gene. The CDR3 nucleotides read TGTGCCAGCAGCTTACCCGGGACAGATTATAACTATGGCTACACCTTC. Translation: CASSLPGTDYNYGYTF.

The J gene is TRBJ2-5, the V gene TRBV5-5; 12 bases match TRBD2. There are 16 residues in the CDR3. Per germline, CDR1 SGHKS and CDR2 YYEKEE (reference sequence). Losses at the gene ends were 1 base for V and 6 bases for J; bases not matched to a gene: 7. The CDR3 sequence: CASSLWTSGASKTQYF. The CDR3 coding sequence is TGTGCCAGCAGCTTGTGGACTAGCGGGGCCTCAAAGACCCAGTACTTC.

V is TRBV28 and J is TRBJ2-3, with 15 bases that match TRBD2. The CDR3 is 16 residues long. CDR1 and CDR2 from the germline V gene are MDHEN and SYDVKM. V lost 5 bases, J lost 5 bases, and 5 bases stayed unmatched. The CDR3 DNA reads TGTGCCAGCAGTCCTGGACTAGCGGGAGGGCAAGATACGCAGTATTTT. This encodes CASSPGLAGGQDTQYF.

CDR3 sequence: CASSQEFIQRRTDTQYF. CDR3 DNA sequence: TGCGCCAGCAGCCAAGAATTTATCCAGCGACGCACAGATACGCAGTATTTT. The chain uses TRBV4-3 and TRBJ2-3; the D is unclear. Germline V gene lookup returns CDR1 LGHNA and CDR2 YSLEER. The CDR3 has 17 amino acids. V shed 0 bases and J shed 1 base, with 14 bases lying between them.

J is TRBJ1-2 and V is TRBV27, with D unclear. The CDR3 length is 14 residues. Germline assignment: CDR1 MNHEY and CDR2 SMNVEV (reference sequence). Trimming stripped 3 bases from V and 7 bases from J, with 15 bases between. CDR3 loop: CASSFRDTKGGYTF. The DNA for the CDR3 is TGTGCCAGCAGTTTTCGTGACACGAAGGGTGGCTACACCTTC.

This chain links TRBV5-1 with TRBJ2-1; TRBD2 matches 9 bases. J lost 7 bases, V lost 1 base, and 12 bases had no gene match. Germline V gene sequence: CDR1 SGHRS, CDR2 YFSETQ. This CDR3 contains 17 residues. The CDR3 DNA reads TGCGCCAGCAGCTTGTACGCGGGGGGGCCGACGGGTAATGAGCAGTTCTTC. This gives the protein CASSLYAGGPTGNEQFF. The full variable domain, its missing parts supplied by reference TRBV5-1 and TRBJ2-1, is KAGVTQTPRYLIKTRGQQVTLSCSPISGHRSVSWYQQTPGQGLQFLFEYFSETQRNKGNFPGRFSGRQFSNSRSEMNVSTLELGDSALYLCASSLYAGGPTGNEQFFGPGTRLTVL.